These 11 T cell receptor beta chains were all obtained from the same sample, sequenced in a study of cytomegalovirus exposure and HLA in healthy donors. It was with 60 Vbeta and 13 Jbeta primers that the PCR ran. Sequencing used immunoSEQ multiplex PCR; TCRdb keeps in-frame clones, though not all of them. This table has 140,000 to 150,000 clones, 65% to 85% appearing once. The source material was PBMCs. The receptors originated from a man under 40 in good health and CMV-seronegative.

This sequence joins TRBV7-9 and TRBJ2-3; possible D gene TRBD2, 5 bases. This CDR3 is 14 amino acids long. The germline V gene encodes CDR1 SEHNR and CDR2 FQNEAQ (reference sequence). Trimming took 4 bases from V and 4 from J, leaving 12 bases between them. The CDR3 region has the DNA TGTGCCAGCAGCTCTATGGACTCTGCAGATACGCAGTATTTT. The encoded protein is CASSSMDSADTQYF.

V and J are TRBV9 and TRBJ2-1; 8 nucleotides line up with TRBD1. This CDR3 is 15 amino acids long. The germline gives CDR1 SGDLS, CDR2 YYNGEE. Unmatched junction bases numbered 7, after V lost 4 bases and J lost 4 bases. Here the CDR3 DNA reads TGTGCCAGCAGCCCAGGACAGGGCCGATACAATGAGCAGTTCTTC. It yields the protein CASSPGQGRYNEQFF.

J is TRBJ2-7 and V is TRBV7-9; D is possibly TRBD2 (6 bases). The V end lost 5 bases, the J end lost 6 bases, and 14 bases lay between the germline ends. This CDR3 spans 13 amino acids. From germline, CDR1 is SEHNR and CDR2 FQNEAQ (reference sequence). CDR3 protein: CASSPPRDPEQYF. Written as DNA, the CDR3 is TGTGCCAGCAGCCCCCCGCGGGACCCCGAGCAGTACTTC.

The chain links TRBV19 to TRBJ1-5, with a weak D call TRBD1 (6 bases). Germline V lookup: CDR1 LNHDA, CDR2 SQIVND (reference sequence). This CDR3 has 15 residues. Deletions cut 5 bases from V and 3 bases from J, with 14 bases between. In DNA, the CDR3 is TGTGCCAGTAGTCCCGGACAGAGATTCAATCAGCCCCAGCATTTT. It codes for CASSPGQRFNQPQHF.

The V call is TRBV7-2, the J call TRBJ2-7; D possibly corresponds to TRBD1 (5 bases). CDR1 and CDR2 (germline): SGHTA, FQGNSA. CDR3 length: 14 residues. V was shortened by 5 bases and J by 2 bases, with 13 bases between the two germline ends. The CDR3 DNA sequence: TGTGCCAGCAGCCCCTATGGGGCAGCCTACGAGCAGTACTTC. Its translation is CASSPYGAAYEQYF.

The J gene is TRBJ1-1, the V gene TRBV7-6, with D tentatively TRBD1 (6 bases). CDR3 length equals 13 residues. The V end lost 4 bases, the J end lost 0 bases, and 6 bases lay between the germline ends. CDR1 is SGHVS and CDR2 is FNYEAQ in the germline V gene. CDR3 sequence (DNA): TGTGCCAGCAGCTCAGGGGTGAACACTGAAGCTTTCTTT. This codes for CASSSGVNTEAFF.

V gene TRBV10-1 combines with J gene TRBJ2-5; tentatively, D is TRBD1 (6 bases). The CDR3 has 13 residues. The germline V gene encodes CDR1 WNHNN and CDR2 SYGVQD (reference sequence). V lost 8 bases and J lost 5, with 15 bases in between. This CDR3 reads CASPGAMLETQYF. CDR3 in DNA: TGCGCCAGCCCAGGGGCCATGTTGGAGACCCAGTACTTC.

This clone appeared many times. This chain uses TRBV4-2 with TRBJ2-7; D is perhaps TRBD2 (7 bases). The V end was cut by 1 base, the J end by 0 bases, with 13 bases between. The length of the CDR3 is 16 residues. From germline, CDR1 is LGHNA and CDR2 YNFKEQ. CDR3 nucleotide sequence: TGTGCCAGCAGCCAAGTTGAGGGGGGGAGCTCCTACGAGCAGTACTTC. It encodes CASSQVEGGSSYEQYF.

This chain connects TRBV11-3 to TRBJ1-4; D may be TRBD1 (6 bases). V lost 11 bases and J lost 7, with 17 bases in between. The CDR3 loop spans 13 amino acids. The germline CDR1 and CDR2 sequences are SGHNT and YENEEA. The CDR3 loop reads CAATGNLGEKLFF. In DNA form, the CDR3 reads TGTGCCGCTACAGGGAATTTGGGTGAAAAACTGTTTTTT.

This rearrangement joins TRBV25-1 to TRBJ2-5, with D perhaps TRBD1 (6 bases). The V end was cut by 5 bases, the J end by 8 bases, with 15 bases between. The CDR3 totals 13 residues. Per germline, CDR1 MGHDK and CDR2 SYGVNS. The DNA for the CDR3 is TGTGCCAGCAGTAGTCGACAGGCCAAAACCCAGTACTTC. Protein product: CASSSRQAKTQYF.

The chain links TRBV4-2 to TRBJ1-2; 7 positions match TRBD1. J was trimmed by 4 bases and V by 4 bases; bases with no gene match: 6. The CDR3 is 14 amino acids. Germline V gene sequence: CDR1 LGHNA, CDR2 YNFKEQ. Here the CDR3 DNA reads TGTGCCAGCAGCCCCCGGGCAGGGGGCTATGGCTACACCTTC. Its translation: CASSPRAGGYGYTF.